These 26 T cell receptor beta chains were all obtained from the same sample, sequenced in a study of cytomegalovirus exposure and HLA in healthy donors. The primer mix had 60 Vbeta and 13 Jbeta primers. Sequencing was performed with immunoSEQ multiplex PCR; in TCRdb, only in-frame clones are kept and a portion is missing. Among under 200,000 clones listed, about 84% were seen once. Sequenced material: PBMCs. These receptors were taken from a middle-aged man in good health and CMV-seropositive.

V usage is TRBV30 and J usage is TRBJ1-2, with 7 nucleotides matching TRBD1. Trimming cost V 4 bases and J 5 bases; bases outside gene matches: 10. CDR3 length: 14 residues. Germline lookup yields CDR1 GTSNPN and CDR2 SVGIG (reference sequence). The CDR3 sequence is CAWTPTGTAYGYTF. DNA for the CDR3: TGTGCCTGGACTCCAACCGGGACAGCATATGGCTACACCTTC.

This sequence joins TRBV6-5 and TRBJ1-2; D ambiguous. Trimming removed 6 bases from V and 5 bases from J, with 13 bases in between. This CDR3 region has 13 residues. Germline lookup yields CDR1 MNHEY and CDR2 SVGAGI. CDR3 residues: CASRREATYGYTF. DNA of the CDR3: TGTGCCAGCAGAAGGGAGGCCACTTATGGCTACACCTTC.

This clone has more than one count but fewer than ten. The rearrangement uses TRBV11-2 and TRBJ1-1, with unresolved D. The V and J ends lost 2 bases and 7 bases respectively, with 17 bases between them. This CDR3 spans 15 amino acids. CDR1 is SGHAT, CDR2 FQNNGV, per germline. CDR3 coding DNA: TGTGCCAGCAGCTTATATGGAGTTAGAACGGATGAAGCTTTCTTT. Encoded protein: CASSLYGVRTDEAFF.

This clone was seen only once. This rearrangement joins TRBV25-1 to TRBJ1-2, with D perhaps TRBD1 (5 bases). Trimming cost V 4 bases and J 4 bases, with 10 bases left between them. Per germline, CDR1 MGHDK and CDR2 SYGVNS. This CDR3 has 13 amino acids. CDR3 residues: CASSAGRGYGYTF. In DNA, the CDR3 is TGTGCCAGCAGTGCGGGGCGGGGCTATGGCTACACCTTC.

The chain has TRBV5-1 and TRBJ2-7; 9 bases are shared with TRBD1. Trimming removed 0 bases from V and 13 bases from J; junction bases left unmatched: 14. Per germline, CDR1 SGHRS and CDR2 YFSETQ. There are 15 residues in the CDR3. CDR3 DNA: TGCGCCAGCAGCTTGGGAGGGACAGGGCCCGGAGGGTCTTACTTC. It encodes CASSLGGTGPGGSYF.

The chain is built from TRBV6-1 and TRBJ1-5, with 8 bases fitting TRBD1. With 4 bases clipped from V and 6 bases from J, the junction kept 8 bases outside the gene matches. This CDR3 region has 15 residues. Looked up from germline, CDR1 is MNHNS and CDR2 is SASEGT. This chain's CDR3 is CASSGGGTGFQPQHF. The CDR3 DNA reads TGTGCCAGCAGTGGGGGAGGGACAGGATTTCAGCCCCAGCATTTT.

This rearrangement joins TRBV6-1 to TRBJ2-2; TRBD1 is a possible D gene (6 bases). The CDR3 has 15 amino acids. Germline V gene data show CDR1 as MNHNS and CDR2 as SASEGT. Trimming cost V 3 bases and J 4 bases, with 12 bases left between them. CDR3 region: CASSDRGYGTGELFF. CDR3 coding DNA: TGTGCCAGCAGTGACAGGGGTTACGGCACCGGGGAGCTGTTTTTT.

The chain combines TRBV2 with TRBJ2-5, with D possibly TRBD2 on 5 matching bases. Trimming took 4 bases from V and 3 from J, leaving 15 bases between them. The CDR3 runs 15 residues. CDR1 is SNHLY and CDR2 is FYNNEI in the germline V gene. The DNA of the CDR3 is TGTGCCAGCAGTGTAGGCTACGGGGTTGAAGAGACCCAGTACTTC. Its protein product is CASSVGYGVEETQYF.

V and J are TRBV13 and TRBJ1-6; TRBD1 matches 10 bases. Germline CDR1 PRHDT, CDR2 FYEKMQ (reference sequence). V gave up 2 bases and J gave up 8 bases; unmatched junction bases: 12. There are 18 residues in the CDR3. The DNA for the CDR3 is TGTGCCAGCAGCTTACGGGCGGGTAAGACAGGGGGCGATTCACCCCTCCACTTT. Protein sequence: CASSLRAGKTGGDSPLHF. The full variable domain, in which reference TRBV13 and TRBJ1-6 provide the parts outside the CDR3, is AAGVIQSPRHLIKEKRETATLKCYPIPRHDTVYWYQQGPGQDPQFLISFYEKMQSDKGSIPDRFSAQQFSDYHSELNMSSLELGDSALYFCASSLRAGKTGGDSPLHFGNGTRLTVT.

The CDR3, as DNA: TGTGCCAGCAGCCAGGAGGCGGGTGGGAACGAGCAGTACTTC. This codes for CASSQEAGGNEQYF. The rearrangement links TRBV4-2 to TRBJ2-7, with a weak D call TRBD2 (5 bases). Germline CDR1 is LGHNA and CDR2 is YNFKEQ. The CDR3 spans 14 residues. Trimming cost V 3 bases and J 5 bases, with 14 bases left between them.

The V call is TRBV9, the J call TRBJ2-1, with D possibly being TRBD2 (6 bases). Germline lookup yields CDR1 SGDLS and CDR2 YYNGEE. The CDR3 length is 16 residues. V was pared by 1 base and J by 1 base, with 12 bases between. The CDR3 DNA sequence: TGTGCCAGCAGCGTATCCGGGGGTGGTTCCTACAATGAGCAGTTCTTC. Translating it yields CASSVSGGGSYNEQFF. Full variable domain (outside the CDR3, taken from reference TRBV9 and TRBJ2-1): DSGVTQTPKHLITATGQRVTLRCSPRSGDLSVYWYQQSLDQGLQFLIQYYNGEERAKGNILERFSAQQFPDLHSELNLSSLELGDSALYFCASSVSGGGSYNEQFFGPGTRLTVL.

This sequence joins TRBV13 and TRBJ2-7, with 7 bases fitting TRBD2. V shed 4 bases and J 5 bases; nucleotides not matched to a gene: 11. Looked up from germline, CDR1 is PRHDT and CDR2 is FYEKMQ (reference sequence). The CDR3 extends over 15 amino acids. CDR3 bases: TGTGCCAGCAGCTCGGCTCGCGGGAGTGTCCACGAGCAGTACTTC. As protein: CASSSARGSVHEQYF.

This clone was found a few times. Other DNA sequences in the same sample also yield this CDR3. This sequence joins TRBV9 and TRBJ2-7, with TRBD1 identical over 9 bases. The J segment lost 2 bases and the V segment lost 3 bases, leaving 0 bases of the junction unmatched. Germline CDR1 SGDLS, CDR2 YYNGEE. The CDR3 is made up of 13 amino acids. The CDR3 spells CASSGQGAYEQYF. The CDR3 nucleotides are TGTGCCAGCAGCGGACAGGGGGCCTACGAGCAGTACTTC.

The genes are TRBV5-1 and TRBJ1-2, with D maybe TRBD1 (6 bases). The V gene lost 4 bases and the J gene lost 4 bases, with 11 bases spanning the gap. The germline V gene encodes CDR1 SGHRS and CDR2 YFSETQ. The CDR3 totals 13 residues. CDR3 nucleotide sequence: TGCGCCAGCAGCGCACAGGGTATCTATGGCTACACCTTC. This codes for CASSAQGIYGYTF.

This clone was seen a single time. The chain links TRBV29-1 to TRBJ1-2; maybe TRBD1 (6 bases). Germline CDR1 SQVTM, CDR2 ANQGSEA. CDR3 length equals 13 residues. Trimming shortened V by 1 base and J by 7 bases, and 13 bases separated the two germline ends. CDR3: CSVEGRGSGGYTF. CDR3 DNA sequence: TGCAGCGTTGAAGGCAGGGGTTCGGGTGGCTACACCTTC.

The chain joins TRBV2 to TRBJ1-1, with 9 bases that match TRBD1. CDR1 is SNHLY, CDR2 FYNNEI, per germline. The junction had 7 bases not matched to a gene; V was cut back by 4 bases and J by 1 base. The CDR3 extends over 16 amino acids. For the CDR3, the DNA is TGTGCCAGCAGTGGGGGGACAGGGACGAGGAACACTGAAGCTTTCTTT. Protein product: CASSGGTGTRNTEAFF.

The chain couples TRBV30 to TRBJ1-1; D remains ambiguous. The V and J ends lost 0 bases and 5 bases respectively, with 10 bases between them. The CDR3 contains 13 residues. Germline CDR1 reads GTSNPN; CDR2 reads SVGIG (reference sequence). The CDR3 DNA reads as TGTGCCTGGAGTGTACAACAGATTACTGAAGCTTTCTTT. Protein sequence: CAWSVQQITEAFF. The entire variable domain, with the rest obtained from reference TRBV30 and TRBJ1-1, is as follows: SQTIHQWPATLVQPVGSPLSLECTVEGTSNPNLYWYRQAAGRGLQLLFYSVGIGQISSEVPQNLSASRPQDRQFILSSKKLLLSDSGFYLCAWSVQQITEAFFGQGTRLTVV.

This clone was detected a few times. The chain couples TRBV5-1 to TRBJ2-7; 9 positions match TRBD2. The CDR3 contains 15 residues. Germline CDR1 reads SGHRS; CDR2 reads YFSETQ. The ends lost 0 bases at V and 6 bases at J; junction bases unmatched: 7. CDR3 region: CASSLAASGVVEQYF. CDR3 DNA: TGCGCCAGCAGCTTGGCGGCTAGCGGGGTAGTCGAGCAGTACTTC. The complete variable domain, with remaining parts taken from reference TRBV5-1 and TRBJ2-7, reads KAGVTQTPRYLIKTRGQQVTLSCSPISGHRSVSWYQQTPGQGLQFLFEYFSETQRNKGNFPGRFSGRQFSNSRSEMNVSTLELGDSALYLCASSLAASGVVEQYFGPGTRLTVT.

For the CDR3, the DNA is TGTGCCAGCAGCGCCGGGACAGTTCCCTACGAGCAGTACTTC. Translating it yields CASSAGTVPYEQYF. The gene calls are TRBV9 and TRBJ2-7; TRBD1 matches at 7 bases. The CDR3 consists of 14 residues. V lost 3 bases, J lost 2 bases, and 5 bases stayed unmatched. Germline CDR1 reads SGDLS; CDR2 reads YYNGEE.

The rearrangement joins TRBV5-1 to TRBJ2-5; TRBD2 is a possible D gene (7 bases). The V gene's germline CDR1 is SGHRS and CDR2 YFSETQ. The V and J ends lost 1 base and 7 bases respectively, with 20 bases between them. CDR3 length equals 16 residues. The CDR3 reads CASSLFFGRGQGTQYF. The CDR3 coding sequence is TGCGCCAGCAGCTTGTTCTTCGGGCGGGGGCAGGGGACCCAGTACTTC.

Comments on this clone: Other DNA sequences from this sample encode an identical CDR3 as well. The rearrangement links TRBV6-5 to TRBJ1-1; D not certain. CDR3 length: 14 amino acids. Germline V gives CDR1 MNHEY, CDR2 SVGAGI. Trimming took 8 bases from V and 3 from J, leaving 16 bases between them. The chain's CDR3 is CASVRGRGDTEAFF. CDR3 DNA: TGTGCCAGCGTAAGAGGGCGCGGGGACACTGAAGCTTTCTTT.

A few counts support this clone. V usage is TRBV27 and J usage is TRBJ2-6; 9 bases fit TRBD1. V shed 5 bases and J 1 base; nucleotides not matched to a gene: 15. CDR3 size: 20 residues. Germline lookup yields CDR1 MNHEY and CDR2 SMNVEV (reference sequence). This chain's CDR3 is CASSLRSGQGSFSGANVLTF. Here the CDR3 DNA reads TGTGCCAGCAGTCTGCGAAGCGGACAGGGGTCCTTTTCTGGGGCCAACGTCCTGACTTTC.

This clone showed up just once. The chain links TRBV2 to TRBJ2-1; possibly TRBD2 for D (6 bases). The V gene's germline CDR1 is SNHLY and CDR2 FYNNEI. The CDR3 runs 18 residues. Trimming shortened V by 3 bases and J by 0 bases, and 18 bases separated the two germline ends. CDR3: CASSEASVPLSSYNEQFF. CDR3 sequence (DNA): TGTGCCAGCAGTGAGGCTAGCGTCCCCCTTAGCTCCTACAATGAGCAGTTCTTC.

The V and J genes are TRBV4-1 and TRBJ1-2; 10 bases are shared with TRBD1. V gave up 3 bases and J gave up 8 bases; unmatched junction bases: 6. Looked up from germline, CDR1 is MGHRA and CDR2 is YSYEKL. The CDR3 runs 14 residues. DNA of the CDR3: TGCGCCAGCAGCCAGGGACAGGGGAGGGAGGGCTACACCTTC. Translating it yields CASSQGQGREGYTF.

Only one count was recorded for this clone. The genes are TRBV7-6 and TRBJ2-1, with 10 bases lining up with TRBD2. J lost 7 bases, V lost 5 bases, and 11 bases had no gene match. Germline V gene data show CDR1 as SGHVS and CDR2 as FNYEAQ. This CDR3 region has 16 residues. For the CDR3, the DNA is TGTGCCAGCAGCGCCAAGCCTAGCGGGAGTGGGAATGAGCAGTTCTTC. Translation gives CASSAKPSGSGNEQFF.

V is TRBV7-9 and J is TRBJ1-1, with 8 bases identical to TRBD1. Losses at the gene ends were 7 bases for V and 0 bases for J; bases not matched to a gene: 13. This CDR3 has 17 residues. In germline, CDR1 is SEHNR, CDR2 FQNEAQ (reference sequence). CDR3 DNA sequence: TGTGCCAGCACCCCAACACAGGGGGAGAAAGTGAACACTGAAGCTTTCTTT. Translating it yields CASTPTQGEKVNTEAFF.